This is a list of T cell receptor beta chains from one sample in a study of CD4 T cells in relation to SARS-CoV-2 and coronaviruses. Here immunoSEQ multiplex PCR was the method, and the copy in TCRdb shows in-frame clones only, minus some. The sample records roughly 68,000 clones, 90% to 95% being singletons. The sequenced sample was naive CD4+ T cells from PBMCs. These receptor sequences come from a human donor in good health. Each CDR3 is given with its conserved first and last residue. A D gene is named only where the DNA matches it firmly. Clone size appears in some rows only: once, few, many, or a class for an expanded clone.

d_call: NA; j_call: TRBJ2-3; v_call: TRBV5-6; clone_size: NA; cdr3_nt: TGTGCCAGCAGCCTCTATGGACAGTACACAGATACGCAGTATTTT; cdr3_aa: CASSLYGQYTDTQYF
d_call: NA; j_call: TRBJ1-3; v_call: TRBV4-1; clone_size: once; cdr3_nt: TGCGCCAGCAGCCAAGAGAGCAGGGATGGTGACACCATATATTTT; cdr3_aa: CASSQESRDGDTIYF
d_call: NA; j_call: TRBJ1-4; v_call: TRBV9; clone_size: NA; cdr3_nt: TGTGCCAGCAGCTCCAGGGAGGGGCTTAATGAAAAACTGTTTTTT; cdr3_aa: CASSSREGLNEKLFF
d_call: TRBD1; j_call: TRBJ1-1; v_call: TRBV7-9; clone_size: NA; cdr3_nt: TGTGCCAGCAGCGCGACAGGGAGGAACACTGAAGCTTTCTTT; cdr3_aa: CASSATGRNTEAFF
d_call: NA; j_call: TRBJ1-3; v_call: TRBV19; clone_size: few; cdr3_nt: TGTGCCAGTAGTGACCCTACAACAGGACCTGGAAACACCATATATTTT; cdr3_aa: CASSDPTTGPGNTIYF
d_call: NA; j_call: TRBJ2-5; v_call: TRBV7-6; clone_size: NA; cdr3_nt: TGTGCCAGCATAAGGGGGGGCGGCGGCCAAGAGACCCAGTACTTC; cdr3_aa: CASIRGGGGQETQYF
d_call: NA; j_call: TRBJ2-1; v_call: TRBV5-1; clone_size: NA; cdr3_nt: TGCGCCAGCAGCTTGCCCCGCGGGCGGAATGAGCAGTTCTTC; cdr3_aa: CASSLPRGRNEQFF
d_call: NA; j_call: TRBJ1-5; v_call: TRBV5-1; clone_size: NA; cdr3_nt: TGCGCCAGCAGCTTGGACCCAGGGGGCAATCAGCCCCAGCATTTT; cdr3_aa: CASSLDPGGNQPQHF
d_call: NA; j_call: TRBJ2-7; v_call: TRBV5-6; clone_size: NA; cdr3_nt: TGTGCCAGCAGTTGGACCGTTACCTACGAGCAGTACTTC; cdr3_aa: CASSWTVTYEQYF
d_call: TRBD1; j_call: TRBJ1-1; v_call: TRBV6-6; clone_size: NA; cdr3_nt: TGTGCCAGCAGCCAGACAGGGGTAGGCACTGAAGCTTTCTTT; cdr3_aa: CASSQTGVGTEAFF
d_call: NA; j_call: TRBJ2-2; v_call: TRBV24-1; clone_size: NA; cdr3_nt: TGTGCCACCAGTGATTCATTGGCCGGGGAGCTGTTTTTT; cdr3_aa: CATSDSLAGELFF
d_call: NA; j_call: TRBJ2-2; v_call: TRBV6-6; clone_size: NA; cdr3_nt: TGTGCCAGCAGTTATGGACGGTCGAACACCGGGGAGCTGTTTTTT; cdr3_aa: CASSYGRSNTGELFF
d_call: NA; j_call: TRBJ2-7; v_call: TRBV11-1; clone_size: NA; cdr3_nt: TGTGCCAGCAGCTTAGCAGGGACAAGGTACGAGCAGTACTTC; cdr3_aa: CASSLAGTRYEQYF
d_call: NA; j_call: TRBJ2-3; v_call: TRBV10-1; clone_size: NA; cdr3_nt: TGCGCCAGCAGTGAGTCTCGTAGCGGAACCACAGATACGCAGTATTTT; cdr3_aa: CASSESRSGTTDTQYF
d_call: NA; j_call: TRBJ1-6; v_call: TRBV6-1; clone_size: NA; cdr3_nt: TGTGCCAGCAGCAGGAGTGGAGATTATAATTCACCCCTCCACTTT; cdr3_aa: CASSRSGDYNSPLHF
d_call: NA; j_call: TRBJ2-5; v_call: TRBV7-9; clone_size: NA; cdr3_nt: TGTGCCAGCAGCCCCGAGGGGGAGACCCAGTACTTC; cdr3_aa: CASSPEGETQYF
d_call: NA; j_call: TRBJ2-6; v_call: TRBV7-9; clone_size: NA; cdr3_nt: TGTGCCAGCAGCTTAGGAGGGTCTGGGGCCAACGTCCTGACTTTC; cdr3_aa: CASSLGGSGANVLTF
d_call: NA; j_call: TRBJ2-4; v_call: TRBV11-1; clone_size: NA; cdr3_nt: TGTGCCAGCAGCCCCTGGGGAAACATTCAGTACTTC; cdr3_aa: CASSPWGNIQYF
d_call: NA; j_call: TRBJ2-3; v_call: TRBV9; clone_size: NA; cdr3_nt: TGTGCCAGCAGCCCCTCGCGCACAGATACGCAGTATTTT; cdr3_aa: CASSPSRTDTQYF
d_call: NA; j_call: TRBJ2-3; v_call: TRBV11-2; clone_size: once; cdr3_nt: TGTGCCAGCAGCTTAGGGCCACAGAATACGCAGTATTTT; cdr3_aa: CASSLGPQNTQYF
d_call: NA; j_call: TRBJ1-2; v_call: TRBV5-1; clone_size: NA; cdr3_nt: TGCGCCAGCAGCTTGGCCAGCAGGGTTACTGAGGGCTACACCTTC; cdr3_aa: CASSLASRVTEGYTF
d_call: TRBD1; j_call: TRBJ2-7; v_call: TRBV3-1/TRBV3-2; clone_size: NA; cdr3_nt: TGTGCCAGCAATAGACAGGGGGCATCCTACGAGCAGTACTTC; cdr3_aa: CASNRQGASYEQYF
d_call: NA; j_call: TRBJ1-3; v_call: TRBV19; clone_size: NA; cdr3_nt: TGTGCCAGTAGTGAGGACTCTGGAAACACCATATATTTT; cdr3_aa: CASSEDSGNTIYF
d_call: TRBD2; j_call: TRBJ2-1; v_call: TRBV27; clone_size: NA; cdr3_nt: TGTGCCAGCAGTTTAATCTTAGCGGGCTACAATGAGCAGTTCTTC; cdr3_aa: CASSLILAGYNEQFF
d_call: NA; j_call: TRBJ1-5; v_call: TRBV27; clone_size: NA; cdr3_nt: TGTGCCAGCAGTTTATTTGGCCTACATAGCAATCAGCCCCAGCATTTT; cdr3_aa: CASSLFGLHSNQPQHF
d_call: TRBD2; j_call: TRBJ2-3; v_call: TRBV5-1; clone_size: NA; cdr3_nt: TGCGCCAGCAGCTTGGCCGGGACTAGCGGGGAGGATACGCAGTATTTT; cdr3_aa: CASSLAGTSGEDTQYF
d_call: NA; j_call: TRBJ1-1; v_call: TRBV18; clone_size: NA; cdr3_nt: TGTGCCAGCTCAGAGGGCCCGGCCACTGAAGCTTTCTTT; cdr3_aa: CASSEGPATEAFF
d_call: TRBD1; j_call: TRBJ1-1; v_call: TRBV24-1; clone_size: NA; cdr3_nt: TGTGCCACCAGTGACCGGCGACAGGGGAACACTGAAGCTTTCTTT; cdr3_aa: CATSDRRQGNTEAFF
d_call: TRBD2; j_call: TRBJ2-2; v_call: TRBV19; clone_size: NA; cdr3_nt: TGTGCCAGTAGTATAGTACTAGCGGGACGTCCCGGGGAGCTGTTTTTT; cdr3_aa: CASSIVLAGRPGELFF
d_call: TRBD2; j_call: TRBJ2-1; v_call: TRBV5-6; clone_size: NA; cdr3_nt: TGTGCCAGCAGCTCGAGCGGGGGAGGTAGGTATGAGCAGTTCTTC; cdr3_aa: CASSSSGGGRYEQFF
d_call: TRBD2; j_call: TRBJ2-7; v_call: TRBV5-1; clone_size: NA; cdr3_nt: TGCGCCAGCAGCTCGGGGGGGAGCTACGAGCAGTACTTC; cdr3_aa: CASSSGGSYEQYF
d_call: NA; j_call: TRBJ1-2; v_call: TRBV29-1; clone_size: NA; cdr3_nt: TGCAGCGTCAAGACAGGCAACTATGGCTACACCTTC; cdr3_aa: CSVKTGNYGYTF
d_call: NA; j_call: TRBJ1-1; v_call: TRBV11-2; clone_size: once; cdr3_nt: TGTGCCAGCACCCAACAATCAGGGCGGCCCACTGAAGCTTTCTTT; cdr3_aa: CASTQQSGRPTEAFF
d_call: NA; j_call: TRBJ2-1; v_call: TRBV5-1; clone_size: NA; cdr3_nt: TGCGCCAGCAGCTTGAACGCGGAGAATTACAATGAGCAGTTCTTC; cdr3_aa: CASSLNAENYNEQFF
d_call: NA; j_call: TRBJ1-1; v_call: TRBV28; clone_size: NA; cdr3_nt: TGTGCCAGCAGTTCACGGTCCCAGTGGGGAGCTTTCTTT; cdr3_aa: CASSSRSQWGAFF
d_call: TRBD1; j_call: TRBJ2-7; v_call: TRBV7-8; clone_size: NA; cdr3_nt: TGTGCCAGCAGCTTAACAACCGGGACAGTAACCTACGAGCAGTACTTC; cdr3_aa: CASSLTTGTVTYEQYF
d_call: NA; j_call: TRBJ2-7; v_call: TRBV12-5; clone_size: NA; cdr3_nt: TGTGCTAGTGGTTTGGTGCGGGGACCAACCTACGAGCAGTACTTC; cdr3_aa: CASGLVRGPTYEQYF
d_call: TRBD2; j_call: TRBJ2-5; v_call: TRBV10-3; clone_size: NA; cdr3_nt: TGTGCCATCAGGGATAGCGGGGGGGTAGAGACCCAGTACTTC; cdr3_aa: CAIRDSGGVETQYF
d_call: NA; j_call: TRBJ1-2; v_call: TRBV19; clone_size: NA; cdr3_nt: TGTGCCAGTACCCCCCCCGGCGGAAGACTTAACTATGGCTACACCTTC; cdr3_aa: CASTPPGGRLNYGYTF
d_call: NA; j_call: TRBJ1-2; v_call: TRBV6-5; clone_size: NA; cdr3_nt: TGTGCCAGCTTTAGGTGGGGTTGGTATGGCTACACCTTC; cdr3_aa: CASFRWGWYGYTF
d_call: NA; j_call: TRBJ1-2; v_call: TRBV18; clone_size: NA; cdr3_nt: TGTGCCAGCTCACAATCAGCTAACTATGGCTACACCTTC; cdr3_aa: CASSQSANYGYTF
d_call: TRBD1; j_call: TRBJ1-1; v_call: TRBV13; clone_size: NA; cdr3_nt: TGTGCCAGCAGCTTAGGCCTTAGAGGGACAGGGGCCTCGAACACTGAAGCTTTCTTT; cdr3_aa: CASSLGLRGTGASNTEAFF
d_call: NA; j_call: TRBJ2-5; v_call: TRBV10-2; clone_size: NA; cdr3_nt: TGCGCCAGCAGGTACCAAGAGACCCAGTACTTC; cdr3_aa: CASRYQETQYF
d_call: NA; j_call: TRBJ1-3; v_call: TRBV19; clone_size: NA; cdr3_nt: TGTGCCAGTAGTATTTCGACCGGGACTGTCATATATTTT; cdr3_aa: CASSISTGTVIYF
d_call: NA; j_call: TRBJ2-3; v_call: TRBV30; clone_size: NA; cdr3_nt: TGTGCCTGGAGCGGGGGGCACGACGCCAGAGATACGCAGTATTTT; cdr3_aa: CAWSGGHDARDTQYF
d_call: NA; j_call: TRBJ1-1; v_call: TRBV9; clone_size: NA; cdr3_nt: TGTGCCAGCAGCGTAGCGGGGGGAGGGGCAGGCATGAACACTGAAGCTTTCTTT; cdr3_aa: CASSVAGGGAGMNTEAFF
d_call: NA; j_call: TRBJ1-5; v_call: TRBV5-8; clone_size: NA; cdr3_nt: TGTGCCAGCAGCTTGGGTAGCAATCAGCCCCAGCATTTT; cdr3_aa: CASSLGSNQPQHF
d_call: NA; j_call: TRBJ2-1; v_call: TRBV10-2; clone_size: NA; cdr3_nt: TGCGCCAGCAGTGAGTCAGGGGGGAATGAGCAGTTCTTC; cdr3_aa: CASSESGGNEQFF
d_call: NA; j_call: TRBJ2-6; v_call: TRBV28; clone_size: NA; cdr3_nt: TGTGCCAGCAGTTCACTACAGGGTACTGGGGCCAACGTCCTGACTTTC; cdr3_aa: CASSSLQGTGANVLTF